The rows below give T cell receptor beta chains drawn from one sample of a study of T cell responses to AZD1222 COVID-19 vaccine. Sequencing used immunoSEQ multiplex PCR; TCRdb keeps in-frame clones, though not all of them. This table holds under 150,000 clones, roughly 90% found once. The sequencing used peripheral blood, collected on day 0 of AZD1222 vaccination. These receptor sequences come from an adult in good health. The CDR3 runs from the conserved cysteine through the conserved F or W. Each record gives: V gene, D gene, J gene, clone size, CDR3 DNA, CDR3 protein. A D gene is named only where the DNA matches it firmly. Rows give clone size only sometimes, using once, few, many, or a class for an expanded clone.

>TRBV27|-|TRBJ1-6|-
TGTGCCAGCAGTTTATACTCCCAACGGCACGCAAATAATTCACCCCTCCACTTT
CASSLYSQRHANNSPLHF
>TRBV19|-|TRBJ1-2|-
TGTGCCAGTAGTATAGGAGGGAGTGGCTACACCTTC
CASSIGGSGYTF
>TRBV9|-|TRBJ1-6|-
TGTGCCAGCAGCTTCCGGGACACCAGCTCCTATAATTCACCCCTCCACTTT
CASSFRDTSSYNSPLHF
>TRBV19|-|TRBJ1-1|-
TGTGCCAGTAGTCCGGGAGGTGGGTTAGCTTTCTTT
CASSPGGGLAFF
>TRBV24-1|-|TRBJ1-5|-
TGTGCCACCAGTGGAGGCGGGGTAGGTCAGCCCCAGCATTTT
CATSGGGVGQPQHF
>TRBV28|-|TRBJ2-1|-
TGTGCCAGCAGTTTATTGGGGCGCAATGAGCAGTTCTTC
CASSLLGRNEQFF
>TRBV5-1|TRBD1|TRBJ2-1|-
TGCGCCAGCAGCAACCCTCCGGGACAGGGCCTGATCCGACCCATCAATGAGCAGTTCTTC
CASSNPPGQGLIRPINEQFF
>TRBV11-3|-|TRBJ1-1|few
TGTGCCAGCAGCTTAGTCCAGCGGTACAGGGTGGAAGACACTGAAGCTTTCTTT
CASSLVQRYRVEDTEAFF
>TRBV28|-|TRBJ1-5|once
TGTGCCAGCAGTTTGGGGGGGTCCTGGAATCAGCCCCAGCATTTT
CASSLGGSWNQPQHF
>TRBV18|-|TRBJ2-4|-
TGTGCCAGCTCACCAGGGGGCAAAAACATTCAGTACTTC
CASSPGGKNIQYF
>TRBV9|TRBD1|TRBJ2-1|-
TGTGCCAGCAGCGAAAACTCGTTAGAGCCGGGACAGGGGGCCGATGAGCAGTTCTTC
CASSENSLEPGQGADEQFF
>TRBV27|-|TRBJ1-1|-
TGTGCCAGCAGTTTTCGCGGGGGGCCGAGCACTGAAGCTTTCTTT
CASSFRGGPSTEAFF
>TRBV30|-|TRBJ1-4|-
TGTGCCTGGAGTGTACAGGGAACTAATGAAAAACTGTTTTTT
CAWSVQGTNEKLFF
>TRBV30|-|TRBJ1-3|once
TGTGCCTGGAGTGTTGGCCATTCGAGCTCTGGAAACACCATATATTTT
CAWSVGHSSSGNTIYF
>TRBV5-4|-|TRBJ2-6|-
TGTGCCAGCAGCTCCTTTAAATCTGGGGCCAACGTCCTGACTTTC
CASSSFKSGANVLTF
>TRBV29-1|TRBD1|TRBJ2-7|-
TGCAGCGTTGGGGCAGGGGGCGACGAGCAGTACTTC
CSVGAGGDEQYF
>TRBV28|-|TRBJ1-4|-
TGTGCCAGCAGTTTTGTCGGGGAAGCTGAAAAACTGTTTTTT
CASSFVGEAEKLFF
>TRBV10-3|-|TRBJ1-5|-
TGTGCCATCAGTCCGGGAGGGGGGCAGCCCCAGCATTTT
CAISPGGGQPQHF
>TRBV4-3|-|TRBJ1-6|once
TGCGCCAGCAGTGGGTCGTATAATTCACCCCTCCACTTT
CASSGSYNSPLHF
>TRBV10-3|-|TRBJ2-1|-
TGTGCCACCTCGGAGGGGGGACCACCAAGCTACAATGAGCAGTTCTTC
CATSEGGPPSYNEQFF
>TRBV6-4|-|TRBJ2-2|-
TGTGCCAGCAGTGACTCGTACAGAAGGAACACCGGGGAGCTGTTTTTT
CASSDSYRRNTGELFF
>TRBV2|-|TRBJ1-1|-
TGTGCCAGCAGTGGCCCCCTCAGGGGCACTGAAGCTTTCTTT
CASSGPLRGTEAFF
>TRBV19|-|TRBJ1-4|-
TGTGCCAGTAGCACGGGACTTCGGGAAAAACTGTTTTTT
CASSTGLREKLFF
>TRBV7-9|-|TRBJ1-3|-
TGTGCCAGCAGCTTATACGTCCAGACCTCTGGAAACACCATATATTTT
CASSLYVQTSGNTIYF
>TRBV4-1|TRBD1|TRBJ1-1|few
TGCGCCAGCAGCCCCCTGGGACAGTCGAACACTGAAGCTTTCTTT
CASSPLGQSNTEAFF
>TRBV6-5|-|TRBJ2-4|-
TGTGCCATCTTGATCCTAAACATTCAGTACTTC
CAILILNIQYF
>TRBV6-5|-|TRBJ2-7|-
TGTGCCAGCAGCCGTCAAACAGGGTTTGGCGAGCAGTACTTC
CASSRQTGFGEQYF
>TRBV5-1|-|TRBJ2-7|-
TGCGCCAGCAGGGACTCCCGGGGAGGCTACGAGCAGTACTTC
CASRDSRGGYEQYF
>TRBV10-3|TRBD2|TRBJ2-7|-
TGTGCCATCAGTGATGGGGCGGGAGTGAACTTGGACGAGCAGTACTTC
CAISDGAGVNLDEQYF
>TRBV7-2|-|TRBJ1-2|-
TGTGCCAGCAGCTTAGTACAGGGCTATGGCTACACCTTC
CASSLVQGYGYTF
>TRBV27|-|TRBJ1-1|-
TGTGCCAGCAGTTTGGGAAGGGGATCTCCGAGCCCTTTCTTT
CASSLGRGSPSPFF
>TRBV11-3|TRBD1|TRBJ2-2|-
TGTGCCAGCACTCTACTAGAGGGGGCAGGGGAGCTGTTTTTT
CASTLLEGAGELFF
>TRBV25-1|-|TRBJ1-1|-
TGTGCCAGCAGTGGAATTAACACTGAAGCTTTCTTT
CASSGINTEAFF
>TRBV2|-|TRBJ1-1|-
TGTGCCAGCAGAGGCCCAGGGACTGAAGCTTTCTTT
CASRGPGTEAFF
>TRBV27|TRBD2|TRBJ2-7|once
TGTGCCAGCAGTTTATTTGCATCGGGAGGTCCCTACGAGCAGTACTTC
CASSLFASGGPYEQYF
>TRBV6-5|-|TRBJ1-1|once
TGTGCCAGCAGTCTCCTGGGGGGGGCAGAGACTGAAGCTTTCTTT
CASSLLGGAETEAFF
>TRBV29-1|-|TRBJ2-1|-
TGCAGCGTTGTAGGGGACTCCTACAATGAGCAGTTCTTC
CSVVGDSYNEQFF
>TRBV3-1/TRBV3-2|-|TRBJ1-5|-
TGTGCCAGCAGCCAAGATTGGGGGGATCAGCCCCAGCATTTT
CASSQDWGDQPQHF
>TRBV28|-|TRBJ1-5|-
TGTGCCAGCAGCACGACAGGACAACTTTATAGCAATCAGCCCCAGCATTTT
CASSTTGQLYSNQPQHF
>TRBV28|-|TRBJ2-5|-
TGTGCCAGCAGTTCGGGGCTTAGGAGAGAGACCCAGTACTTC
CASSSGLRRETQYF
>TRBV30|-|TRBJ1-3|-
TGTGCCTGGAGCGGGGGCGGAAACACCATATATTTT
CAWSGGGNTIYF
>TRBV12-5|TRBD2|TRBJ2-3|-
TGTGCTAGTGGTTTGCCCCCCGCCCAACTAGCGGGCCACAACGGGGATACGCAGTATTTT
CASGLPPAQLAGHNGDTQYF
>TRBV29-1|TRBD1|TRBJ2-7|-
TGCAGCGCCCGACAGGGTTCCTACGAGCAGTACTTC
CSARQGSYEQYF
>TRBV11-2|TRBD2|TRBJ2-4|-
TGTGCCAGCAGGTTTGGGGGACTAGCGGGATCCGTAGCCAAAAACATTCAGTACTTC
CASRFGGLAGSVAKNIQYF
>TRBV6-5|-|TRBJ1-1|-
TGTGCCAGCAGTTACTCGGGGCAGGGAAGCACTGAAGCTTTCTTT
CASSYSGQGSTEAFF